This TCR beta chain comes out of a study of T cell clones after liver transplantation. Of note for this clone: Its target is not known.

The study, taken as a whole, reports: In two subjects, few donor cells limited the measurable donor-reactive repertoire.

Data came from immunoSEQ multiplex PCR; TCRdb stores just in-frame clones and leaves some out. The sample yields 99,000 or so clones, 75% to 85% seen once. The source of this sequence is a human donor who received a liver transplant. The sequences come from CD4+ T cells from blood, collected before liver transplant.

In nucleotides, the CDR3 is TGTGCCAGCAGTGATACAGGGGGTGTTACAGATACGCAGTATTTT. Translated, it gives CASSDTGGVTDTQYF. The rearrangement uses TRBV6-1 and TRBJ2-3, with 8 bases that match TRBD1. The V segment lost 3 bases and the J segment 3 bases; nucleotides outside the gene matches: 5. In germline, CDR1 is MNHNS, CDR2 SASEGT. The CDR3 is made up of 15 amino acids.